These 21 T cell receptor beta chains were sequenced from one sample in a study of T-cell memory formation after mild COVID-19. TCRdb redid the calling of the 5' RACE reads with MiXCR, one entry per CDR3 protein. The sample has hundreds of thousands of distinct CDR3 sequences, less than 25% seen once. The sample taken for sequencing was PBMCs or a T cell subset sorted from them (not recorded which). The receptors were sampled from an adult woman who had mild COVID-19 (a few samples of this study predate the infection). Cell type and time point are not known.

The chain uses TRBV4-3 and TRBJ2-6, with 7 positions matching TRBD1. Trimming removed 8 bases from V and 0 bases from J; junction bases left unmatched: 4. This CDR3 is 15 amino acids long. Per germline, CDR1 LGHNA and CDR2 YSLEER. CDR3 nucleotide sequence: TGCGCCAGCCAAACAGGGGACTCTGGGGCCAACGTCCTGACTTTC. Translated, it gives CASQTGDSGANVLTF.

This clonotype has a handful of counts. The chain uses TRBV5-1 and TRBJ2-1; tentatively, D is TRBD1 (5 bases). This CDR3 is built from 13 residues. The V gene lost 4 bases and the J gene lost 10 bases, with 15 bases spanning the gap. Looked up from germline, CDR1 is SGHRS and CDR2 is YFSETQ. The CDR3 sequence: CASSLFRQQEQFF. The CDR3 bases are TGCGCCAGCAGCCTATTCCGACAGCAAGAGCAGTTCTTC.

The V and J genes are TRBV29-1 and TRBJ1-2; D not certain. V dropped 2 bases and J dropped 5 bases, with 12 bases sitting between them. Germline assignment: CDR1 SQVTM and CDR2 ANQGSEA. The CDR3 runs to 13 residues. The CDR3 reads CSVEPPSNYGYTF. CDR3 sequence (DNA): TGCAGCGTTGAACCCCCATCGAATTATGGCTACACCTTC.

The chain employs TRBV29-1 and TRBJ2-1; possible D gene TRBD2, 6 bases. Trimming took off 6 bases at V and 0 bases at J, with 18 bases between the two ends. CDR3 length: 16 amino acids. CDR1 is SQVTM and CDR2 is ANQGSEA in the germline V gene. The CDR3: CSVTWTTHPSYNEQFF. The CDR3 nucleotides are TGCAGCGTGACTTGGACTACCCATCCCTCCTACAATGAGCAGTTCTTC.

CDR3 sequence (DNA): TGTGCCAGCAGTTACTCGGGGCTGAGTTCACCCCTCCACTTT. The encoded protein is CASSYSGLSSPLHF. The chain recombines TRBV6-5 with TRBJ1-6; TRBD1 is a possible D gene (5 bases). The length of the CDR3 is 14 residues. Germline lookup yields CDR1 MNHEY and CDR2 SVGAGI. The V gene lost 0 bases and the J gene lost 9 bases, with 9 bases spanning the gap.

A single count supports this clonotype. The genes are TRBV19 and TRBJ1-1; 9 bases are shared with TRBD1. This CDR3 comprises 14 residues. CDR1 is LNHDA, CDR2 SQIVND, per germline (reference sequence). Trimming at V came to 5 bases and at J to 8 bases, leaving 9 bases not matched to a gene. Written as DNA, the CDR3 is TGTGCCAGTAGTCGGGACAGGGAGGCAGGGGAAGCTTTCTTT. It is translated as CASSRDREAGEAFF.

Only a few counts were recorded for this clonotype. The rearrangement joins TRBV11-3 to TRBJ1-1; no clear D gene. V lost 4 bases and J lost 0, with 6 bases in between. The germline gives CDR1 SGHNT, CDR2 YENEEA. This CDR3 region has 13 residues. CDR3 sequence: CASSSLMNTEAFF. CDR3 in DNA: TGTGCCAGCAGCTCTCTTATGAACACTGAAGCTTTCTTT.

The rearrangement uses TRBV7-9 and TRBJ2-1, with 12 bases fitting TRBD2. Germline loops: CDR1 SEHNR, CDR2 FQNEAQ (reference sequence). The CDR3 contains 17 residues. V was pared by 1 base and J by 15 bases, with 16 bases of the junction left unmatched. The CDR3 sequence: CASSLGLAGVSADYRFF. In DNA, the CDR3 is TGTGCCAGCAGCTTAGGACTAGCGGGAGTTTCGGCAGATTATAGGTTCTTC.

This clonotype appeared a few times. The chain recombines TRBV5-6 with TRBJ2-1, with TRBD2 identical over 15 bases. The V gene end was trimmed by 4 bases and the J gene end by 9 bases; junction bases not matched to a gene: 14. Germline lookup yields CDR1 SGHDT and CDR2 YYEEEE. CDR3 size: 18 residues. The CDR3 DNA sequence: TGTGCCAGCAGCCTCCCGGGACTAGCGGGGGGCGGGAGGTCTGAGCAGTTCTTC. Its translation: CASSLPGLAGGGRSEQFF.

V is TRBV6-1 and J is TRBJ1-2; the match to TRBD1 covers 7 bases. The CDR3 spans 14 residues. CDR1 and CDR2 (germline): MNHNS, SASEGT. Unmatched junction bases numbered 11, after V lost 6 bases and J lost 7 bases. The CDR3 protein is CASSQLKGGSGYTF. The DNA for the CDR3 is TGTGCCAGCAGCCAACTGAAAGGGGGCAGTGGCTACACCTTC.

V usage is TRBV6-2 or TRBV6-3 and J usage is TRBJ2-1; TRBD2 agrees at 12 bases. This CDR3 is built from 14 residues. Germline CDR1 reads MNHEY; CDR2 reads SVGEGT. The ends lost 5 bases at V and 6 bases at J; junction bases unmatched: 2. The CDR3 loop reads CASSGLAGLNEQFF. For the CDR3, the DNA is TGTGCCAGCAGTGGACTAGCGGGGCTCAATGAGCAGTTCTTC.

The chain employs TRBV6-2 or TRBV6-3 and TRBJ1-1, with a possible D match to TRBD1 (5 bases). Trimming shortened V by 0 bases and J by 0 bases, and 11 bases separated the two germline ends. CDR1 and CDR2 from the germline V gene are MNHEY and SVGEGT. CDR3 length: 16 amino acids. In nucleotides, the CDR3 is TGTGCCAGCAGTTACTCGAGGGGACGGCTGAACACTGAAGCTTTCTTT. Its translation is CASSYSRGRLNTEAFF.

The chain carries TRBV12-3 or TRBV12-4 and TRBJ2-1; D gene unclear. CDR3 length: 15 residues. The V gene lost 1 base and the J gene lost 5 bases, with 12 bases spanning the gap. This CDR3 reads CASSLGQTQNNEQFF. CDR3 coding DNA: TGTGCCAGCAGTTTAGGGCAGACCCAGAACAATGAGCAGTTCTTC.

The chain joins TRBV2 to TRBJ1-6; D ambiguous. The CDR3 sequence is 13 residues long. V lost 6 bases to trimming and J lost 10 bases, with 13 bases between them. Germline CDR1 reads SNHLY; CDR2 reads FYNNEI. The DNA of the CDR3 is TGTGCCAGCAGCGCGTTCGAGGAGTCACCCCTCCACTTT. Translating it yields CASSAFEESPLHF.

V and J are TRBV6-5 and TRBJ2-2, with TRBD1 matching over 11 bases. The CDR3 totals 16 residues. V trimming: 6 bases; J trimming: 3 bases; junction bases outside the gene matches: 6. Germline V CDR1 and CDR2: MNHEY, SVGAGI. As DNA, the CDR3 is TGTGCCAGCAGAGGGTCGGGACAGGGGGACACCGGGGAGCTGTTTTTT. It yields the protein CASRGSGQGDTGELFF.

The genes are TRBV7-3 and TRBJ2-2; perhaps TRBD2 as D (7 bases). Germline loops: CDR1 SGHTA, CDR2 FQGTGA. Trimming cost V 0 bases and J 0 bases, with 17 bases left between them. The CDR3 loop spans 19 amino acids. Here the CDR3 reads CASSLTLNTGGANTGELFF. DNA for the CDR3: TGTGCCAGCAGCTTAACATTAAATACGGGGGGCGCGAACACCGGGGAGCTGTTTTTT.

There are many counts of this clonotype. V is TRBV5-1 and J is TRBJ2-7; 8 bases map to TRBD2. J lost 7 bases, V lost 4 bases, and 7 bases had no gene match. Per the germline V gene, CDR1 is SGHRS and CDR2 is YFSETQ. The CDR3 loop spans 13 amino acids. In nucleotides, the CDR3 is TGCGCCAGCAGCGGGGGACTAGTTGAGGAGCAGTACTTC. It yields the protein CASSGGLVEEQYF.

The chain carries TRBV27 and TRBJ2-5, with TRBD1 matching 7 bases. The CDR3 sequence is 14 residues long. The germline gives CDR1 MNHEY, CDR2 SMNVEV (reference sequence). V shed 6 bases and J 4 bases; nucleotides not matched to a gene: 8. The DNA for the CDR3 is TGTGCCAGCAGGAACAGGGGAACGGGAGAGACCCAGTACTTC. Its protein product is CASRNRGTGETQYF.

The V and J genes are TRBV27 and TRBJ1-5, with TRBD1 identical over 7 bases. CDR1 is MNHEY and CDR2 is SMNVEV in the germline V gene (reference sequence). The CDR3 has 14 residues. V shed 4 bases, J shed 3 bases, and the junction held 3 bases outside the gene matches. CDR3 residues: CASSSDRINQPQHF. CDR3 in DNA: TGTGCCAGCAGTTCGGACAGGATCAATCAGCCCCAGCATTTT.

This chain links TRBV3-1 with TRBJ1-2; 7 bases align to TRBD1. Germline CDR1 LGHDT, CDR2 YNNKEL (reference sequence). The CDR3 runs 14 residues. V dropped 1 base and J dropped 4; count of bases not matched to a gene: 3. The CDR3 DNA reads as TGTGCCAGCAGCCAAGGTGGGACAGCCTATGGCTACACCTTC. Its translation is CASSQGGTAYGYTF.

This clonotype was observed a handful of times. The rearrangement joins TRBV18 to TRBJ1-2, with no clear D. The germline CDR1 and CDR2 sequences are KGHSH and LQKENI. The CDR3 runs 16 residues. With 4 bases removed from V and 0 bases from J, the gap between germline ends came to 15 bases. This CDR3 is CASSLPLGRSNYGYTF. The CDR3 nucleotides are TGTGCCAGCTCACTCCCCCTTGGACGCTCTAACTATGGCTACACCTTC.